Below are 19 T cell receptor beta chains sequenced from a single sample in a study of blood T cell repertoires in COVID-19. Produced via immunoSEQ multiplex PCR; TCRdb's table is partial and in-frame only. The sample has fewer than 350,000 clones, roughly 88% seen once. Sequenced material: PBMCs or T cells enriched from blood (not recorded which). The receptors come from a woman in her thirties or forties with acute COVID-19.

This chain joins TRBV28 and TRBJ2-7, with D hard to call. The length of the CDR3 is 14 residues. Germline V CDR1 and CDR2: MDHEN, SYDVKM. Deletions cut 2 bases from V and 3 bases from J, with 11 bases between. CDR3 in amino acids: CASSLGGNIYEQYF. CDR3 in DNA: TGTGCCAGCAGTTTAGGCGGTAATATCTACGAGCAGTACTTC.

This chain uses TRBV12-3 or TRBV12-4 with TRBJ1-1; 7 bases agree with TRBD1. The CDR3 totals 12 residues. The ends lost 5 bases at V and 11 bases at J; junction bases unmatched: 8. CDR3 residues: CASSRRTGGAFF. The CDR3 DNA reads TGTGCCAGCAGTCGTCGGACAGGCGGGGCTTTCTTT.

This chain connects TRBV7-2 to TRBJ2-1, with 8 bases aligning to TRBD1. Losses at the gene ends were 5 bases for V and 5 bases for J; bases not matched to a gene: 2. Germline V CDR1 and CDR2: SGHTA, FQGNSA. CDR3 length: 13 residues. The CDR3, as DNA: TGTGCCAGCAGCCGACAGGGGAACAATGAGCAGTTCTTC. Amino acid sequence: CASSRQGNNEQFF.

This sequence joins TRBV12-3 or TRBV12-4 and TRBJ2-7, with 10 bases matching TRBD2. The CDR3 runs 13 residues. The V gene end was trimmed by 10 bases and the J gene end by 4 bases; junction bases not matched to a gene: 7. CDR3 DNA sequence: TGTGCCACCTCTCTAGCGGGAGTTTACGAGCAGTACTTC. This translates into CATSLAGVYEQYF.

The gene calls are TRBV19 and TRBJ1-5; the D is unclear. CDR1 is LNHDA, CDR2 SQIVND, per germline (reference sequence). The CDR3 extends over 14 amino acids. Trimming removed 2 bases at V and 3 bases at J, with 8 bases between. The CDR3 protein is CASSIWADNQPQHF. In DNA, the CDR3 is TGTGCCAGTAGTATATGGGCAGACAATCAGCCCCAGCATTTT.

This chain joins TRBV11-2 and TRBJ2-2; D gene unclear. Per the germline V gene, CDR1 is SGHAT and CDR2 is FQNNGV. CDR3 length equals 15 residues. The V end was cut by 1 base, the J end by 5 bases, with 11 bases between. Here the CDR3 reads CASSLVIGLTGELFF. The DNA for the CDR3 is TGTGCCAGCAGCTTAGTTATCGGGTTAACCGGGGAGCTGTTTTTT. The full variable domain, with the rest looked up from reference TRBV11-2 and TRBJ2-2, is EAGVAQSPRYKIIEKRQSVAFWCNPISGHATLYWYQQILGQGPKLLIQFQNNGVVDDSQLPKDRFSAERLKGVDSTLKIQPAKLEDSAVYLCASSLVIGLTGELFFGEGSRLTVL.

The rearrangement links TRBV18 to TRBJ1-5, with 9 bases identical to TRBD1. The germline CDR1 and CDR2 sequences are KGHSH and LQKENI. This CDR3 comprises 17 residues. The trim removed 3 bases at V and 6 bases at J, leaving 12 bases unmatched. This CDR3 is CASSPGNTGQGGQPQHF. The CDR3 bases are TGTGCCAGCTCACCGGGTAACACGGGACAGGGAGGTCAGCCCCAGCATTTT.

The chain has TRBV18 and TRBJ2-7; 8 nucleotides line up with TRBD1. The V segment lost 0 bases and the J segment 3 bases; nucleotides outside the gene matches: 13. Germline lookup yields CDR1 KGHSH and CDR2 LQKENI. The length of the CDR3 is 18 residues. The CDR3 reads CASSPPGGQGRRIYEQYF. CDR3 sequence (DNA): TGTGCCAGCTCACCACCGGGAGGACAGGGTCGGAGGATCTACGAGCAGTACTTC.

The rearrangement uses TRBV19 and TRBJ1-2, with 8 bases identical to TRBD1. The CDR3 totals 19 residues. The V gene's germline CDR1 is LNHDA and CDR2 SQIVND (reference sequence). V lost 6 bases and J lost 1; bases outside the gene matches: 19. This CDR3 is CASRAPVGTGTNDNYGYTF. CDR3 in DNA: TGTGCCAGTAGGGCACCGGTTGGGACAGGCACCAATGATAACTATGGCTACACCTTC.

This sequence joins TRBV18 and TRBJ1-2, with 10 bases that match TRBD1. CDR3 length: 17 amino acids. After removal of 3 bases from V and 0 bases from J, the junction contained 7 bases not matched to a gene. CDR1 and CDR2 (germline): KGHSH, LQKENI. In nucleotides, the CDR3 is TGTGCCAGCTCACCGACCGCCGGACAGGGGGCTAACTATGGCTACACCTTC. Amino acids: CASSPTAGQGANYGYTF.

J is TRBJ1-5 and V is TRBV28; 7 nucleotides align to TRBD1. This CDR3 is built from 12 residues. Germline V gives CDR1 MDHEN, CDR2 SYDVKM. Trimming cost V 10 bases and J 9 bases; bases outside gene matches: 9. The CDR3 nucleotides are TGTGCCAACCGACAGGGTATGGGGCCCCAGCATTTT. Translated, it gives CANRQGMGPQHF.

The chain carries TRBV11-2 and TRBJ2-7; 8 nucleotides align to TRBD1. The V gene end was trimmed by 1 base and the J gene end by 3 bases; junction bases not matched to a gene: 5. CDR1 SGHAT and CDR2 FQNNGV come from the germline V gene. The CDR3 has 15 residues. The CDR3 region is CASSLAVTGDYEQYF. Here the CDR3 DNA reads TGTGCCAGCAGCTTAGCAGTGACAGGGGACTACGAGCAGTACTTC.

The V gene is TRBV30, the J gene TRBJ2-5; D perhaps matches TRBD2 (5 bases). V gave up 4 bases and J gave up 3 bases, with 21 bases separating them. The CDR3 consists of 16 residues. The germline V gene has CDR1 GTSNPN and CDR2 SVGIG (reference sequence). The DNA for the CDR3 is TGTGCCTGGACCCCACCGAGGCGGGCCGGAAAAGAGACCCAGTACTTC. This encodes CAWTPPRRAGKETQYF.

The rearrangement joins TRBV29-1 to TRBJ2-1; D not certain. CDR1 is SQVTM, CDR2 ANQGSEA, per germline. The V end was cut by 6 bases, the J end by 0 bases, with 18 bases between. The CDR3 covers 16 residues. Written as DNA, the CDR3 is TGCAGCGTGATAACCCCTTTTGATAGCTCCTACAATGAGCAGTTCTTC. Translation: CSVITPFDSSYNEQFF.

J is TRBJ2-3 and V is TRBV5-1; tentative D call: TRBD1 (6 bases). V was trimmed by 1 base and J by 0 bases, leaving 9 bases between them. Germline V CDR1 and CDR2: SGHRS, YFSETQ. This CDR3 is 15 amino acids long. CDR3 sequence reads: CASSLLGTSTDTQYF. In nucleotides, the CDR3 is TGCGCCAGCAGCTTGTTGGGGACAAGCACAGATACGCAGTATTTT. The full variable domain, rest sourced from reference TRBV5-1 and TRBJ2-3, is KAGVTQTPRYLIKTRGQQVTLSCSPISGHRSVSWYQQTPGQGLQFLFEYFSETQRNKGNFPGRFSGRQFSNSRSEMNVSTLELGDSALYLCASSLLGTSTDTQYFGPGTRLTVL.

The rearrangement joins TRBV2 to TRBJ1-6, with 8 bases lining up with TRBD1. This CDR3 has 14 residues. The junction had 8 bases not matched to a gene; V was cut back by 4 bases and J by 12 bases. Germline CDR1 SNHLY, CDR2 FYNNEI. The DNA for the CDR3 is TGTGCCAGCAGTGGGCCTCTACAGGGGGAACCCCTCCACTTT. This translates into CASSGPLQGEPLHF.

This chain links TRBV5-1 with TRBJ1-4, with D possibly matching TRBD1 (6 bases). V lost 5 bases to trimming and J lost 8 bases, with 13 bases between them. The CDR3 covers 13 residues. The germline CDR1 and CDR2 sequences are SGHRS and YFSETQ. The CDR3 DNA follows: TGCGCCAGCAGTCGGGCAGGGGACGAAAAACTGTTTTTT. Amino acids: CASSRAGDEKLFF.

The gene calls are TRBV7-9 and TRBJ2-5; TRBD2 agrees at 14 bases. J was trimmed by 4 bases and V by 5 bases; bases with no gene match: 6. This CDR3 comprises 16 residues. CDR1 and CDR2 from the germline V gene are SEHNR and FQNEAQ (reference sequence). The CDR3 bases are TGTGCCAGCAGCACAAGGGGACTAGCGGGAGTAGAGACCCAGTACTTC. It codes for CASSTRGLAGVETQYF.

The rearrangement links TRBV18 to TRBJ2-4; 7 bases map to TRBD1. With 1 base clipped from V and 8 bases from J, the junction kept 5 bases outside the gene matches. The germline V gene has CDR1 KGHSH and CDR2 LQKENI. CDR3 size: 14 residues. CDR3 in DNA: TGTGCCAGCTCACCACAGGGGGCTCCGGACATTCAGTACTTC. Translation gives CASSPQGAPDIQYF.